What follows are 27 T cell receptor beta chains derived from one specimen sequenced in a study of blood T cell repertoires in COVID-19 (dated by TCRdb to about 2020). Receptor amplification or capture employed the immunoSEQ multiplex PCR assay. Imported from immuneACCESS, the table was reduced by TCRdb to in-frame sequences with V and J called. These copies leave out some clones; in studies compared against another copy, an unresolved V gene accounts for under half, and the cause of the remainder is not known. The sample contains about 130,000 clones, around four fifths of them found a single time. The ten largest clones take up approximately 10% of the sample. Material: peripheral blood. The receptors derive from a man aged 60 to 69 who had recovered from COVID-19.

This rearrangement joins TRBV5-1 to TRBJ2-3; D possibly corresponds to TRBD2 (6 bases). Germline CDR1 is SGHRS and CDR2 is YFSETQ. This CDR3 region has 16 residues. Trimming took off 1 base at V and 5 bases at J, with 17 bases between the two ends. CDR3 DNA: TGCGCCAGCAGCTTGCCAAAGCGGGCCCAGGGAGATACGCAGTATTTT. Its translation is CASSLPKRAQGDTQYF.

The V and J genes are TRBV11-2 and TRBJ1-5; D is unresolved. This CDR3 comprises 13 residues. CDR1 and CDR2 (germline): SGHAT, FQNNGV. V was pared by 7 bases and J by 8 bases, with 15 bases between. CDR3: CASTRSPSEPQHF. The CDR3 bases are TGTGCCAGCACCAGATCCCCGAGCGAGCCCCAGCATTTT.

The chain links TRBV7-2 to TRBJ1-4, with TRBD1 matching over 7 bases. V shed 5 bases and J 7 bases; nucleotides not matched to a gene: 13. Germline-derived CDR1 and CDR2 are SGHTA and FQGNSA. CDR3 length: 16 residues. This chain's CDR3 is CASSQNPGQTLEKLFF. As DNA, the CDR3 is TGTGCCAGCAGCCAGAATCCGGGACAGACCCTTGAAAAACTGTTTTTT.

The gene calls are TRBV2 and TRBJ2-2; 8 positions agree with TRBD1. The V gene's germline CDR1 is SNHLY and CDR2 FYNNEI. CDR3 length equals 15 residues. J gave up 6 bases and V 2 bases, and 5 bases lay outside the gene matches. DNA of the CDR3: TGTGCCAGCAGTGAAAGGGCAGGGGGCCCCGGGGAGCTGTTTTTT. Its translation is CASSERAGGPGELFF. Full variable domain (remainder filled in from reference TRBV2 and TRBJ2-2): EPEVTQTPSHQVTQMGQEVILRCVPISNHLYFYWYRQILGQKVEFLVSFYNNEISEKSEIFDDQFSVERPDGSNFTLKIRSTKLEDSAMYFCASSERAGGPGELFFGEGSRLTVL.

For the CDR3, the DNA is TGTGCCAGCAGCTTAGAAGTTGCGGGAGCGTACGAGCAGTACTTC. Protein: CASSLEVAGAYEQYF. V and J are TRBV11-2 and TRBJ2-7; 7 bases line up with TRBD2. After removal of 0 bases from V and 4 bases from J, the junction contained 6 bases not matched to a gene. Germline assignment: CDR1 SGHAT and CDR2 FQNNGV. This CDR3 spans 15 amino acids.

The genes are TRBV5-6 and TRBJ2-2; D not certain. Trimming shortened V by 3 bases and J by 3 bases, and 9 bases separated the two germline ends. This CDR3 region has 14 residues. Germline V gene lookup returns CDR1 SGHDT and CDR2 YYEEEE. CDR3 sequence (DNA): TGTGCCAGCAGCTGGTACCGGTACACCGGGGAGCTGTTTTTT. Its translation is CASSWYRYTGELFF.

V gene TRBV15 combines with J gene TRBJ2-7; a possible D gene is TRBD2 (6 bases). The germline V gene has CDR1 LNHNV and CDR2 YYDKDF (reference sequence). V was clipped by 0 bases and J by 3 bases, with 15 bases between them. The CDR3 sequence is 16 residues long. In DNA form, the CDR3 reads TGTGCCACCAGCAGAGACGGAGAGCGGGCCCACTACGAGCAGTACTTC. Its translation is CATSRDGERAHYEQYF.

A single count supports this clone. The V call is TRBV18, the J call TRBJ2-5, with TRBD2 as a possible D gene (5 bases). V was shortened by 4 bases and J by 5 bases, with 11 bases between the two germline ends. The CDR3 consists of 13 residues. CDR1 is KGHSH, CDR2 LQKENI, per germline. The CDR3 spells CASSRGGRETQYF. In nucleotides, the CDR3 is TGTGCCAGCTCACGCGGAGGACGGGAGACCCAGTACTTC.

This chain connects TRBV6-5 to TRBJ2-3; D gene ambiguous. The CDR3 sequence is 14 residues long. Trimming removed 10 bases at V and 0 bases at J, with 14 bases between. In germline, CDR1 is MNHEY, CDR2 SVGAGI. In DNA form, the CDR3 reads TGTGCCACCCGAGGCAAAACTAGCACAGATACGCAGTATTTT. It translates to CATRGKTSTDTQYF.

V gene TRBV28 combines with J gene TRBJ2-5, with TRBD2 as a possible D gene (7 bases). The CDR3 extends over 12 amino acids. Looked up from germline, CDR1 is MDHEN and CDR2 is SYDVKM. V was trimmed by 6 bases and J by 4 bases, leaving 9 bases between them. CDR3 in DNA: TGTGCCAGCAGGGGGGGGCCAGAGACCCAGTACTTC. It is translated as CASRGGPETQYF.

The chain employs TRBV28 and TRBJ1-2, with D unclear. The CDR3 has 14 residues. V lost 2 bases, J lost 7 bases, and 14 bases lay in between. The germline gives CDR1 MDHEN, CDR2 SYDVKM. The CDR3 DNA reads as TGTGCCAGCAGTTTAACGCGGGTTTTGGGTGGCTACACCTTC. Protein sequence: CASSLTRVLGGYTF.

This clone was counted only a few times. The chain recombines TRBV5-4 with TRBJ2-7; the match to TRBD1 covers 9 bases. The V and J ends lost 4 bases and 4 bases, in that order; junction bases with no gene match: 6. The CDR3 covers 14 residues. Germline V gives CDR1 SGHNT, CDR2 YYREEE (reference sequence). The CDR3 loop reads CASSRQGVRYEQYF. DNA for the CDR3: TGTGCCAGCAGCCGACAGGGGGTAAGGTACGAGCAGTACTTC.

The CDR3 DNA sequence: TGCAGTGCTAGTGTGGACAGGGAAACCTATGGCTACACCTTC. Its translation is CSASVDRETYGYTF. This chain joins TRBV20-1 and TRBJ1-2, with TRBD1 matching over 8 bases. J lost 4 bases, V lost 3 bases, and 7 bases had no gene match. The CDR3 totals 14 residues. From germline, CDR1 is DFQATT and CDR2 SNEGSKA (reference sequence).

The rearrangement joins TRBV19 to TRBJ2-7, with 13 positions matching TRBD2. With 6 bases clipped from V and 5 bases from J, the junction kept 7 bases outside the gene matches. This CDR3 is built from 15 residues. Germline CDR1 is LNHDA and CDR2 is SQIVND (reference sequence). The CDR3 coding sequence is TGTGCCAGTAGCCTCACTAGCGGGAGGGTCGACGAGCAGTACTTC. The encoded protein is CASSLTSGRVDEQYF.

The genes are TRBV19 and TRBJ1-2; 8 bases line up with TRBD1. Germline-derived CDR1 and CDR2 are LNHDA and SQIVND (reference sequence). The junction had 6 bases not matched to a gene; V was cut back by 3 bases and J by 6 bases. This CDR3 region has 14 residues. For the CDR3, the DNA is TGTGCCAGTAGTATGAACCAGGGGGCGGATGGCTACACCTTC. Its protein is CASSMNQGADGYTF.

The CDR3 bases are TGTGCCACCAGCAGGGGGGCTAGCACAGATACGCAGTATTTT. Translation: CATSRGASTDTQYF. The V gene is TRBV15, the J gene TRBJ2-3; maybe TRBD1 (6 bases). Trimming cost V 3 bases and J 0 bases, with 7 bases left between them. The CDR3 sequence is 14 residues long. Per germline, CDR1 LNHNV and CDR2 YYDKDF (reference sequence).

The chain is built from TRBV15 and TRBJ1-1, with D hard to call. Germline lookup yields CDR1 LNHNV and CDR2 YYDKDF (reference sequence). Trimming pared 7 bases from V and 1 base from J, leaving 10 bases between. This CDR3 comprises 13 residues. The CDR3 DNA is TGTGCCACCAAATTCGGGAGGAACACTGAAGCTTTCTTT. This sequence encodes CATKFGRNTEAFF. Filled out from reference TRBV15 and TRBJ1-1, the complete variable domain reads DAMVIQNPRYQVTQFGKPVTLSCSQTLNHNVMYWYQQKSSQAPKLLFHYYDKDFNNEADTPDNFQSRRPNTSFCFLDIRSPGLGDTAMYLCATKFGRNTEAFFGQGTRLTVV.

This chain links TRBV5-4 with TRBJ1-1; 7 bases agree with TRBD1. The CDR3 is 14 amino acids. V lost 5 bases, J lost 0 bases, and 4 bases stayed unmatched. Germline loops: CDR1 SGHNT, CDR2 YYREEE (reference sequence). CDR3 protein: CASRQDRMNTEAFF. CDR3 nucleotides: TGTGCCAGCAGGCAGGACAGGATGAACACTGAAGCTTTCTTT.

This sequence joins TRBV11-3 and TRBJ2-3, with 12 bases that match TRBD2. Germline V gene lookup returns CDR1 SGHNT and CDR2 YENEEA. The J segment lost 1 base and the V segment lost 5 bases, leaving 7 bases of the junction unmatched. The CDR3 has 17 amino acids. This CDR3 is CASSRTSGRPGTDTQYF. CDR3 bases: TGTGCCAGCAGCCGAACTAGCGGGAGGCCGGGCACAGATACGCAGTATTTT.

This clone was counted only a few times. The CDR3 reads CASSQDRVIKETQYF. The CDR3 DNA follows: TGTGCCAGCAGCCAAGACAGGGTTATCAAAGAGACCCAGTACTTC. This chain connects TRBV7-8 to TRBJ2-5; TRBD1 matches 7 bases. V lost 5 bases, J lost 3 bases, and 9 bases stayed unmatched. CDR1 and CDR2 (germline): SGHVS, FQNEAQ. CDR3 length: 15 amino acids.

This clone occurred a few times. J is TRBJ2-7 and V is TRBV19; the D gene is possibly TRBD2 (6 bases). The ends were cut back, 5 bases at V and 4 bases at J, with 12 bases in the middle. Germline V CDR1 and CDR2: LNHDA, SQIVND (reference sequence). This CDR3 has 13 amino acids. The CDR3 region is CASSGTFPYEQYF. The CDR3 DNA reads as TGTGCCAGTAGTGGGACTTTTCCTTACGAGCAGTACTTC. Looking up the rest from reference TRBV19 and TRBJ2-7 gives the full variable domain: DGGITQSPKYLFRKEGQNVTLSCEQNLNHDAMYWYRQDPGQGLRLIYYSQIVNDFQKGDIAEGYSVSREKKESFPLTVTSAQKNPTAFYLCASSGTFPYEQYFGPGTRLTVT.

The rearrangement joins TRBV18 to TRBJ1-2; TRBD1 might be the D (6 bases). Per the germline V gene, CDR1 is KGHSH and CDR2 is LQKENI. The V gene lost 4 bases and the J gene lost 8 bases, with 17 bases spanning the gap. CDR3 size: 14 residues. The CDR3 nucleotides read TGTGCCAGCTCACTGGACAGTGGGGCCAGGGGCTACACCTTC. It yields the protein CASSLDSGARGYTF.

The chain combines TRBV5-4 with TRBJ2-7; TRBD1 is a possible D gene (6 bases). With 2 bases removed from V and 0 bases from J, the gap between germline ends came to 12 bases. Germline CDR1 reads SGHNT; CDR2 reads YYREEE (reference sequence). This CDR3 spans 15 amino acids. DNA for the CDR3: TGTGCCAGCAGCTTACAGGGAGAGGGCTCCTACGAGCAGTACTTC. Translating it yields CASSLQGEGSYEQYF.

The DNA of the CDR3 is TGCAGCGTAACGGGAGAGGGGCAGGGGGCTCGCGAGCAGTACTTC. It codes for CSVTGEGQGAREQYF. The gene calls are TRBV29-1 and TRBJ2-7, with TRBD1 matching over 8 bases. J gave up 6 bases and V 6 bases, and 16 bases lay outside the gene matches. CDR3 length: 15 amino acids. The germline V gene encodes CDR1 SQVTM and CDR2 ANQGSEA.

This clone was seen just once. CDR3 region: CASGQTYGYTF. DNA for the CDR3: TGTGCCAGTGGACAGACCTATGGCTACACCTTC. The chain joins TRBV28 to TRBJ1-2, with D possibly TRBD1 on 6 matching bases. CDR3 length: 11 amino acids. The V and J ends lost 9 bases and 4 bases respectively, with 9 bases between them. Germline CDR1 and CDR2: MDHEN and SYDVKM.

V gene TRBV6-2 or TRBV6-3 combines with J gene TRBJ2-1, with 7 bases aligning to TRBD1. Germline V gene lookup returns CDR1 MNHEY and CDR2 SVGEGT. The trim removed 6 bases at V and 0 bases at J, leaving 5 bases unmatched. The CDR3 runs 15 residues. CDR3 in amino acids: CASSLDRYSYNEQFF. DNA for the CDR3: TGTGCCAGCAGCCTGGACAGGTACTCCTACAATGAGCAGTTCTTC.

The chain links TRBV12-3 or TRBV12-4 to TRBJ1-1; no clear D. This CDR3 is 13 amino acids long. The V end was cut by 8 bases, the J end by 4 bases, with 14 bases between. The CDR3 loop is CASAAGRTTEAFF. The CDR3 bases are TGTGCCAGCGCCGCGGGCAGAACCACTGAAGCTTTCTTT.